What follows are 13 T cell receptor beta chains derived from one specimen sequenced in a study of cytomegalovirus exposure and HLA in healthy donors. A multiplex PCR was run with 60 Vbeta primers and 13 Jbeta primers. Assay: immunoSEQ multiplex PCR; the TCRdb copy retains only in-frame clones and omits some. The sample has about 120,000 clones, about 74% seen once. The sample comprised PBMCs. These receptors were collected from a woman aged 35 to 49 in good health and CMV-seropositive.

The chain is built from TRBV19 and TRBJ1-2; maybe TRBD1 (5 bases). Germline lookup yields CDR1 LNHDA and CDR2 SQIVND (reference sequence). CDR3 length: 14 residues. Between the trimmed V and J ends, which lost 5 bases and 2 bases, there was a span of 12 bases. Here the CDR3 DNA reads TGTGCCAGTAGTCGGGCAGGGCCCAACTATGGCTACACCTTC. Residues: CASSRAGPNYGYTF.

This clone has a handful of counts. One end of the junction does not line up with germline, which may come from a read error. The chain has TRBV6-1 and TRBJ2-1; D might be TRBD2 (5 bases). CDR1 MNHNS and CDR2 SASEGT come from the germline V gene. The CDR3 spans 14 residues. CDR3 nucleotides: TGTGCCAGCAGAGAAGGTGAACTAGTGGTGCGACAGTTCTTC. As protein: CASREGELVVRQFF.

The V gene is TRBV11-3, the J gene TRBJ2-1; 7 bases are shared with TRBD2. The CDR3 contains 15 residues. CDR1 is SGHNT and CDR2 is YENEEA in the germline V gene. After removal of 0 bases from V and 10 bases from J, the junction contained 9 bases not matched to a gene. Here the CDR3 DNA reads TGTGCCAGCAGCTTAGATAGTTCGGGGGGTGAAGAGCAGTTCTTC. It encodes CASSLDSSGGEEQFF.

The sample holds a few counts of this clone. The chain combines TRBV19 with TRBJ1-1; no definite D call. Germline lookup yields CDR1 LNHDA and CDR2 SQIVND (reference sequence). The CDR3 spans 15 residues. V lost 5 bases, J lost 3 bases, and 16 bases lay in between. The CDR3 sequence: CASSALTIRDTEAFF. Here the CDR3 DNA reads TGTGCCAGTAGTGCCCTCACGATACGGGACACTGAAGCTTTCTTT.

J is TRBJ2-7 and V is TRBV5-5; D is undetermined. Germline-derived CDR1 and CDR2 are SGHKS and YYEKEE (reference sequence). Between the trimmed V and J ends, which lost 2 bases and 8 bases, there was a span of 17 bases. This CDR3 region has 14 residues. The CDR3 is CASSLSPANSKQYF. The CDR3, as DNA: TGTGCCAGCAGCTTAAGCCCGGCCAATAGCAAGCAGTACTTC.

Only a few counts were recorded for this clone. The chain is built from TRBV10-1 and TRBJ1-2; no definite D call. The CDR3 spans 13 residues. The germline V gene has CDR1 WNHNN and CDR2 SYGVQD (reference sequence). The CDR3 is CETVRGESYGYTF. As DNA, the CDR3 is TGCGAGACTGTGCGCGGGGAGTCGTATGGCTACACCTTC.

The CDR3 sequence: CASSIRTGGYQPQHF. The DNA for the CDR3 is TGTGCCAGTAGTATAAGGACAGGGGGCTATCAGCCCCAGCATTTT. The rearrangement links TRBV19 to TRBJ1-5, with 11 bases fitting TRBD1. V was pared by 2 bases and J by 5 bases, with 2 bases of the junction left unmatched. CDR1 and CDR2 from the germline V gene are LNHDA and SQIVND (reference sequence). This CDR3 spans 15 amino acids.

J is TRBJ1-5 and V is TRBV2, with D perhaps matching TRBD1 (5 bases). The CDR3 has 12 residues. Trimming shortened V by 7 bases and J by 7 bases, and 11 bases separated the two germline ends. Germline assignment: CDR1 SNHLY and CDR2 FYNNEI. In DNA form, the CDR3 reads TGTGCCAGCAACGGGGGGGACCAGCCCCAGCATTTT. Its translation: CASNGGDQPQHF.

J is TRBJ2-7 and V is TRBV7-2; D unclear. Germline assignment: CDR1 SGHTA and CDR2 FQGNSA. The CDR3 has 13 amino acids. Trimming took off 5 bases at V and 4 bases at J, with 12 bases between the two ends. CDR3 nucleotide sequence: TGTGCCAGCAGCCACTACTCCGGGTACGAGCAGTACTTC. Amino acids: CASSHYSGYEQYF.

The chain links TRBV30 to TRBJ1-4; TRBD1 agrees at 8 bases. CDR3 length equals 15 residues. Germline V lookup: CDR1 GTSNPN, CDR2 SVGIG (reference sequence). V shed 0 bases, J shed 8 bases, and the junction held 8 bases outside the gene matches. The CDR3 loop is CAWSVPGQGREKLFF. CDR3 nucleotides: TGTGCCTGGAGTGTACCAGGACAGGGAAGGGAAAAACTGTTTTTT.

There are a few counts of this clone. The CDR3 is CASSLRLAGGPDTQYF. CDR3 DNA sequence: TGTGCCAGCAGTTTAAGACTAGCGGGGGGGCCCGATACGCAGTATTTT. This chain uses TRBV11-3 with TRBJ2-3; 14 positions match TRBD2. V lost 6 bases to trimming and J lost 6 bases; unmatched junction nucleotides: 8. CDR1 is SGHNT, CDR2 YENEEA, per germline. The CDR3 totals 16 residues.

The V and J genes are TRBV7-2 and TRBJ1-2; TRBD1 matches at 10 bases. CDR3 length: 17 residues. Germline V gene lookup returns CDR1 SGHTA and CDR2 FQGNSA. Trimming at V came to 4 bases and at J to 7 bases, leaving 15 bases not matched to a gene. The CDR3 region has the DNA TGTGCCAGCAGCTACCGACAGGGGGCCAGGGGGTCCACTGGCTACACCTTC. This codes for CASSYRQGARGSTGYTF.

The rearrangement links TRBV18 to TRBJ2-7; 7 bases are shared with TRBD2. V shed 2 bases and J 5 bases; nucleotides not matched to a gene: 9. Germline CDR1 reads KGHSH; CDR2 reads LQKENI. The CDR3 runs to 15 residues. The CDR3 is CASSPRSRERNEQYF. CDR3 DNA sequence: TGTGCCAGCTCACCAAGGTCGCGGGAGAGGAACGAGCAGTACTTC.